These 15 T cell receptor beta chains originate from one sample sequenced in a study of blood T cell repertoires in COVID-19. Repertoires were generated with immunoSEQ multiplex PCR, while TCRdb's copy carries only in-frame clones and drops some. This sample carries 120,000 or so clones, around 88% of them seen once, and the ten largest clones take 0.7% to 0.9%. Sequenced sample: peripheral blood. The receptors were gathered from a woman in her forties or fifties with active or convalescent COVID-19.

This chain links TRBV3-1 (or the pseudogene TRBV3-2) with TRBJ2-3; D perhaps matches TRBD2 (5 bases). This CDR3 region has 13 residues. Germline V gene data show CDR1 as LGHDT and CDR2 as YNNKEL (reference sequence). V gave up 0 bases and J gave up 4 bases, with 5 bases separating them. The CDR3 protein is CASSQERADTQYF. Written as DNA, the CDR3 is TGTGCCAGCAGCCAAGAGCGGGCAGATACGCAGTATTTT.

The chain joins TRBV18 to TRBJ2-7, with D tentatively TRBD1 (7 bases). In germline, CDR1 is KGHSH, CDR2 LQKENI. Trimming left V 3 bases short and J 0 bases short, with 12 bases between. The CDR3 length is 15 residues. CDR3 in amino acids: CASSPQGGSSYEQYF. In nucleotides, the CDR3 is TGTGCCAGCTCACCCCAGGGGGGAAGCTCCTACGAGCAGTACTTC.

The chain couples TRBV28 to TRBJ2-1; 7 positions agree with TRBD2. The CDR3 contains 17 residues. Germline V gene sequence: CDR1 MDHEN, CDR2 SYDVKM. J lost 7 bases, V lost 7 bases, and 19 bases had no gene match. The CDR3 region has the DNA TGTGCCAGCACCCCTTCCATCGGGCTAGCGGAACAGAATGAGCAGTTCTTC. It is translated as CASTPSIGLAEQNEQFF. The whole variable domain, filled in from reference TRBV28 and TRBJ2-1, reads DVKVTQSSRYLVKRTGEKVFLECVQDMDHENMFWYRQDPGLGLRLIYFSYDVKMKEKGDIPEGYSVSREKKERFSLILESASTNQTSMYLCASTPSIGLAEQNEQFFGPGTRLTVL.

The gene calls are TRBV4-3 and TRBJ2-7; 9 nucleotides line up with TRBD1. Germline-derived CDR1 and CDR2 are LGHNA and YSLEER. The trim removed 1 base at V and 2 bases at J, leaving 6 bases unmatched. The CDR3 is 16 amino acids. In nucleotides, the CDR3 is TGCGCCAGCAGCCAAGGCCGGGACAGGGTCGCCTACGAGCAGTACTTC. It is translated as CASSQGRDRVAYEQYF.

The chain has TRBV20-1 and TRBJ2-7; possible D gene TRBD1, 5 bases. V lost 3 bases and J 3 bases, leaving 15 bases between the germline ends. The CDR3 extends over 14 amino acids. The germline V gene encodes CDR1 DFQATT and CDR2 SNEGSKA (reference sequence). CDR3 loop: CSASEHRRNYEQYF. In DNA, the CDR3 is TGCAGTGCTAGTGAGCACAGGCGCAACTACGAGCAGTACTTC.

The V and J genes are TRBV5-1 and TRBJ2-5; TRBD2 might be the D (5 bases). Trimming took 4 bases from V and 4 from J, leaving 8 bases between them. The length of the CDR3 is 12 residues. Germline-derived CDR1 and CDR2 are SGHRS and YFSETQ. The CDR3 here is CASSRGAETQYF. CDR3 nucleotides: TGCGCCAGCAGCCGGGGTGCAGAGACCCAGTACTTC. Complete variable domain (other parts from reference TRBV5-1 and TRBJ2-5): KAGVTQTPRYLIKTRGQQVTLSCSPISGHRSVSWYQQTPGQGLQFLFEYFSETQRNKGNFPGRFSGRQFSNSRSEMNVSTLELGDSALYLCASSRGAETQYFGPGTRLLVL.

The V gene is TRBV27, the J gene TRBJ1-1, with a tentative D call TRBD1 (6 bases). The CDR3 covers 14 residues. Deletions cut 3 bases from V and 5 bases from J, with 13 bases between. Germline V lookup: CDR1 MNHEY, CDR2 SMNVEV (reference sequence). CDR3 sequence reads: CASSFAGRGTEAFF. CDR3 in DNA: TGTGCCAGCAGTTTTGCAGGGAGGGGGACTGAAGCTTTCTTT.

Worth noting for this clone: This same CDR3 is encoded by further DNA sequences in the sample. V and J are TRBV11-2 and TRBJ2-1, with 12 bases fitting TRBD2. V shed 4 bases and J 2 bases; nucleotides not matched to a gene: 3. The CDR3 is 16 residues long. Germline CDR1 and CDR2: SGHAT and FQNNGV. The CDR3, as DNA: TGTGCCAGCAGCTCCAGGACTAGCGGGACCTACAATGAGCAGTTCTTC. Protein product: CASSSRTSGTYNEQFF. Complete variable domain (other parts from reference TRBV11-2 and TRBJ2-1): EAGVAQSPRYKIIEKRQSVAFWCNPISGHATLYWYQQILGQGPKLLIQFQNNGVVDDSQLPKDRFSAERLKGVDSTLKIQPAKLEDSAVYLCASSSRTSGTYNEQFFGPGTRLTVL.

V usage is TRBV10-2 and J usage is TRBJ2-7, with 9 bases lining up with TRBD2. Unmatched junction bases numbered 1, after V lost 2 bases and J lost 2 bases. The CDR3 covers 14 residues. Germline values: CDR1 WSHSY, CDR2 SAAADI. The CDR3 nucleotides are TGCGCCAGCAGTGAGGCGGGAGGGCCCTACGAGCAGTACTTC. This codes for CASSEAGGPYEQYF.

The rearrangement uses TRBV7-8 and TRBJ2-7; 7 positions agree with TRBD1. CDR1 and CDR2 (germline): SGHVS, FQNEAQ. The CDR3 is 15 residues long. Germline trimming cut 5 bases from V and 0 bases from J; bases unmatched to any gene: 7. The CDR3: CASSLYTGDSYEQYF. CDR3 DNA sequence: TGTGCCAGCAGCCTCTACACAGGGGACTCCTACGAGCAGTACTTC.

The chain links TRBV29-1 to TRBJ2-5; D is undetermined. V was trimmed by 1 base and J by 1 base, leaving 7 bases between them. Germline CDR1 reads SQVTM; CDR2 reads ANQGSEA. The CDR3 is 13 amino acids. CDR3 nucleotide sequence: TGCAGCGTTGAAGTAGCAGCCCAAGAGACCCAGTACTTC. Amino acid sequence: CSVEVAAQETQYF.

The rearrangement links TRBV7-2 to TRBJ1-5; 7 positions match TRBD1. Trimming removed 4 bases from V and 0 bases from J; junction bases left unmatched: 3. The CDR3 extends over 15 amino acids. The germline gives CDR1 SGHTA, CDR2 FQGNSA. CDR3 nucleotides: TGTGCCAGCAGCTCAGGGACAGCTAGCAATCAGCCCCAGCATTTT. Translating it yields CASSSGTASNQPQHF.

This clone was seen a single time. The gene calls are TRBV2 and TRBJ2-2, with D maybe TRBD1 (6 bases). Trimming removed 6 bases at V and 17 bases at J, with 22 bases between. The germline gives CDR1 SNHLY, CDR2 FYNNEI. The CDR3 has 13 residues. This chain's CDR3 is CASRGPFLDSDFF. The CDR3 nucleotides are TGTGCCAGCAGGGGACCATTCTTGGACAGCGACTTTTTT.

This clone turned up a few times. The CDR3 region has the DNA TGTGCCAGCAGCTCGGGGTCTGGGGCCAACGTCCTGACTTTC. This codes for CASSSGSGANVLTF. The rearrangement joins TRBV7-2 to TRBJ2-6; perhaps TRBD2 as D (5 bases). The CDR3 has 14 residues. The V and J ends lost 4 bases and 1 base respectively, with 5 bases between them. Looked up from germline, CDR1 is SGHTA and CDR2 is FQGNSA.

The V call is TRBV2, the J call TRBJ2-3; D is undetermined. V was pared by 3 bases and J by 2 bases, with 9 bases between. This CDR3 contains 14 residues. Germline V gene lookup returns CDR1 SNHLY and CDR2 FYNNEI. The CDR3 DNA is TGTGCCAGCAGTGAGAGTCCACCCACAGATACGCAGTATTTT. This sequence encodes CASSESPPTDTQYF.